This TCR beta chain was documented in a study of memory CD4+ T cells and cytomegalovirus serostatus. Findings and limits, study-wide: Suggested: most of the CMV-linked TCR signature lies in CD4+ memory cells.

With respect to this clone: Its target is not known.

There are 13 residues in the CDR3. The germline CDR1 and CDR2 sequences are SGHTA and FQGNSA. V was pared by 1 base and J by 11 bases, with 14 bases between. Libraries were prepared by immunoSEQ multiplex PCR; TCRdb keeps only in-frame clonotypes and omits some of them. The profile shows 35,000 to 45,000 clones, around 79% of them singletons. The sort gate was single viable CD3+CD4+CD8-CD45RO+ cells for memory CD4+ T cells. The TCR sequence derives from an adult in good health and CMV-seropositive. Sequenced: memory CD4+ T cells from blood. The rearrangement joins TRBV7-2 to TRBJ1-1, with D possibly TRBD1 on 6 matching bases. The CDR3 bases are TGTGCCAGCAGCTTAGTGCAGGGGCCTGGGGCTTTCTTT. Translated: CASSLVQGPGAFF.